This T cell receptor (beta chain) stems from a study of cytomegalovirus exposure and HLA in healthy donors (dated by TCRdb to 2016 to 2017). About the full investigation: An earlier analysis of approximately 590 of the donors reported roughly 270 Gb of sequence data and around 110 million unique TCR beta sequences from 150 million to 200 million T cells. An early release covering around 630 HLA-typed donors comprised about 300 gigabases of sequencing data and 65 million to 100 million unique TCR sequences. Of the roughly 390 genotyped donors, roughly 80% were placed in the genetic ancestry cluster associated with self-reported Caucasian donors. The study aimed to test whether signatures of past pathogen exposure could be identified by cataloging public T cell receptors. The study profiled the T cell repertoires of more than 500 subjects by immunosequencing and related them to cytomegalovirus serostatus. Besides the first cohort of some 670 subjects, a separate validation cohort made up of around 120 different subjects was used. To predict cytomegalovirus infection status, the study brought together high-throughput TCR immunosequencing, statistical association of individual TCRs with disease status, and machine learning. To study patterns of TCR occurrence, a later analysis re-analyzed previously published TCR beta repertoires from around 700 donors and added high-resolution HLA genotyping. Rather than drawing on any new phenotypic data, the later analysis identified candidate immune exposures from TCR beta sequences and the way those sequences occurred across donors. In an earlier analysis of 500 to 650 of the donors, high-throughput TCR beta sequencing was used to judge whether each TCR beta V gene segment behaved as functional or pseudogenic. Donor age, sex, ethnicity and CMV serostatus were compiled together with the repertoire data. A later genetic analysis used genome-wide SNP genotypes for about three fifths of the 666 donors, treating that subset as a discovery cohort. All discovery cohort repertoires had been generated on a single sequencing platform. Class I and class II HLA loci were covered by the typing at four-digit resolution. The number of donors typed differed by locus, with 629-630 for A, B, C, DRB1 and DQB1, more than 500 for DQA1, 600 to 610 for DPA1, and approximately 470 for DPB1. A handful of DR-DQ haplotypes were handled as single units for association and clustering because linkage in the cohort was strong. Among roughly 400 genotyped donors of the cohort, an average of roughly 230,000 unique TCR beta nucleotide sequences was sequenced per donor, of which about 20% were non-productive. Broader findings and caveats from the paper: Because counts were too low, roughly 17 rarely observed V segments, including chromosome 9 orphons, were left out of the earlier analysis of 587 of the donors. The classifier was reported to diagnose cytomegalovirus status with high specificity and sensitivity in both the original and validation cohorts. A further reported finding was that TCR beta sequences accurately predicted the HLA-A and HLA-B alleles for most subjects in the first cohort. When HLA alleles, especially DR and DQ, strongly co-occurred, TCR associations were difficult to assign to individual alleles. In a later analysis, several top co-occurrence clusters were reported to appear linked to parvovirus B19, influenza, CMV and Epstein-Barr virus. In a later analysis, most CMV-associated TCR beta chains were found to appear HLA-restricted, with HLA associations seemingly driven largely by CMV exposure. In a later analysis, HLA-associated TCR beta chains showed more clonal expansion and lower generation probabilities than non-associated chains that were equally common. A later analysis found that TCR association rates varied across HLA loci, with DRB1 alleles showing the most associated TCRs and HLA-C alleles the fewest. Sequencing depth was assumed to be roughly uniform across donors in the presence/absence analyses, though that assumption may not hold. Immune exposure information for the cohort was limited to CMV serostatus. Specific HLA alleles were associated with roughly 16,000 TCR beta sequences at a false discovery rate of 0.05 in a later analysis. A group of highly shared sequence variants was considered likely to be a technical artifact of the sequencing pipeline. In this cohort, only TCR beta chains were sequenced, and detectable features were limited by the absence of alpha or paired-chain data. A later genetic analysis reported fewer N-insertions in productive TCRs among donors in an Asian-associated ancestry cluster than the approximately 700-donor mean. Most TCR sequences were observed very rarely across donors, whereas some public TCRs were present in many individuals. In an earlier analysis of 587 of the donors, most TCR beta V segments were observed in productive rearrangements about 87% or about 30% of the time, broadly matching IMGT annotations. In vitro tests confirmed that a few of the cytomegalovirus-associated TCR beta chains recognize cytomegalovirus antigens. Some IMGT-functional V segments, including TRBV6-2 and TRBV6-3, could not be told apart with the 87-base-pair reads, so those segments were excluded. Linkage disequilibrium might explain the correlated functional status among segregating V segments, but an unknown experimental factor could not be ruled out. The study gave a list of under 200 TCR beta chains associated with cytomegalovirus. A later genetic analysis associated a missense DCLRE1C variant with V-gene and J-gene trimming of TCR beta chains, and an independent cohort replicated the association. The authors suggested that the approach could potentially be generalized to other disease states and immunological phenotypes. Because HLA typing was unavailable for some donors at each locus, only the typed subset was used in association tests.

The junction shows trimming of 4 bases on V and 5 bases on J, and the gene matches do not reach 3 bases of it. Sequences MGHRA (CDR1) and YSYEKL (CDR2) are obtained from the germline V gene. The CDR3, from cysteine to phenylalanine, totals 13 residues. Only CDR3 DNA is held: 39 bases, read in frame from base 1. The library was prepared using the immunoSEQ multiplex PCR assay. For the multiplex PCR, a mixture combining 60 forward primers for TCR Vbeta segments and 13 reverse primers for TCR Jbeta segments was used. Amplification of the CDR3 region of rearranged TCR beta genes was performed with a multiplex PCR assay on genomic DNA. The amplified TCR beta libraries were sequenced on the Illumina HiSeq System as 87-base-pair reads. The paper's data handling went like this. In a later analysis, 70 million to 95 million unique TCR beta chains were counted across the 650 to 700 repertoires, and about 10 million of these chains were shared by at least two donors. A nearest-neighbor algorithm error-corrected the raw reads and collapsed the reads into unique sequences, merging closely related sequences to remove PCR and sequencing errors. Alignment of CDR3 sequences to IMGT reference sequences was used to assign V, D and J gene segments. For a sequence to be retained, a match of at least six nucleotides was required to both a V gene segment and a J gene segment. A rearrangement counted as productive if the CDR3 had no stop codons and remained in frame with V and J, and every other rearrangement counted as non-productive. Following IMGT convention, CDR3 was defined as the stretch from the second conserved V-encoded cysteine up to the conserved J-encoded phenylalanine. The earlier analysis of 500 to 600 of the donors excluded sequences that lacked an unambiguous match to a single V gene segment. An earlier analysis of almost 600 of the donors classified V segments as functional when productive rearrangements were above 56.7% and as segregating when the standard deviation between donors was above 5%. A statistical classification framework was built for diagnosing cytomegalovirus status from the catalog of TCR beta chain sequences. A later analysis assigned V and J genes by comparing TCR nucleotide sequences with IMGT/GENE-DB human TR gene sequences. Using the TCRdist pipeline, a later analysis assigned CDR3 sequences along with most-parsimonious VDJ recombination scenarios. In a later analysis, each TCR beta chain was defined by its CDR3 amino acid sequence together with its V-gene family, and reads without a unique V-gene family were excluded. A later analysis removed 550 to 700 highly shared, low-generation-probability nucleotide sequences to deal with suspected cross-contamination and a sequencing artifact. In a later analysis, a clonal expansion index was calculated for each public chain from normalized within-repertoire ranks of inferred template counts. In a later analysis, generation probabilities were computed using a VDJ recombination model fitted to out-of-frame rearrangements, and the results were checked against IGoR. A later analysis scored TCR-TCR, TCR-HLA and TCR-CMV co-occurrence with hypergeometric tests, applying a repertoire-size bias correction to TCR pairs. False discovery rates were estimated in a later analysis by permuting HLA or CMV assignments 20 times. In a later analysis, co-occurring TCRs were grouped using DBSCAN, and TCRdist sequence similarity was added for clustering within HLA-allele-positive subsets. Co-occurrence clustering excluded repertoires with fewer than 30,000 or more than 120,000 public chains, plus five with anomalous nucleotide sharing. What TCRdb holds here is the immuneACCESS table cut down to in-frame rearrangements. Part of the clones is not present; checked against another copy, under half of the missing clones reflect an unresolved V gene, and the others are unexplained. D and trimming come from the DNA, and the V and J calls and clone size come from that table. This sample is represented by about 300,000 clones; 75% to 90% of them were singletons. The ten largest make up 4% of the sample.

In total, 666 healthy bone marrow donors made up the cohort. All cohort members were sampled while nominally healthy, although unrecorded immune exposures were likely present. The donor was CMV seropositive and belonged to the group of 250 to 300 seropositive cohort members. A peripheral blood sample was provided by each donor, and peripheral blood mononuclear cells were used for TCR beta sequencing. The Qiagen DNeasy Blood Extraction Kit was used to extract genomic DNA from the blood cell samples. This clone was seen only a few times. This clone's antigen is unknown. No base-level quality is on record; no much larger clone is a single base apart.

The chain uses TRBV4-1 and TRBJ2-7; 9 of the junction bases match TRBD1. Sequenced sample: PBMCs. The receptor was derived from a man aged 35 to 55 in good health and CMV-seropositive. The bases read TGCGCCAGCAGCCCGACAGGGGGGAACGAGCAGTACTTC. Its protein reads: CASSPTGGNEQYF.